Sequencing of this T cell receptor beta chain was carried out in a study of human T cells and chemical hapten exposure. Study-wide findings and caveats: TCRs above 1 in 1000 frequency stayed constant with DPC sensitization. Alopecia affecting every donor means their immune response may not match healthy people's.

This CDR3 region has 14 residues. V shed 3 bases and J 6 bases; nucleotides not matched to a gene: 2. Germline lookup yields CDR1 SGHTA and CDR2 FQGNSA. This clonotype was seen repeatedly, ten times or more. The target antigen is unknown. Documented time point: patch test 1, 2 weeks after DPC sensitization. As for treatment: therapeutic diphenylcyclopropenone sensitization with weekly scalp DPC. TCRdb fed the RACE reads into MiXCR, producing one record per CDR3 protein. Found here are approximately 60,000 distinct CDR3 sequences, approximately 8.6% of them singletons; the top ten hold about an eighth. The material was whole blood, obtained in connection with sensitization to the hapten diphenylcyclopropenone (DPC). This sequence joins TRBV7-2 and TRBJ1-4; 9 bases agree with TRBD1. The sequence came from a woman aged 35 to 49 with alopecia areata. Some clones in this sample may be carry-over from other donors' samples. The CDR3 DNA follows: TGTGCCAGCAGCTTGGACAGGGGAGATGAAAAACTGTTTTTT. Protein sequence: CASSLDRGDEKLFF.